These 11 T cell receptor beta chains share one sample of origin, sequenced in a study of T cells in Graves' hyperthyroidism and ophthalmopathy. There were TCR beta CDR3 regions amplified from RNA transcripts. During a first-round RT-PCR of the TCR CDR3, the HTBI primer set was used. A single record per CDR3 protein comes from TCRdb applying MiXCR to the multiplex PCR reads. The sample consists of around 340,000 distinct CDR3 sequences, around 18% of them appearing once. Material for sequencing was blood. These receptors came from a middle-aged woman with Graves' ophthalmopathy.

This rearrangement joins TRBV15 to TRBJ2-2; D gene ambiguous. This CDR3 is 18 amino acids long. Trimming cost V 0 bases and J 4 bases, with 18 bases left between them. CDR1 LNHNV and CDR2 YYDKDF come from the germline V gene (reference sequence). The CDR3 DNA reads TGTGCCACCAGCAGAGATTTAAACTCCCACGGACCCACCGGGGAGCTGTTTTTT. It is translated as CATSRDLNSHGPTGELFF.

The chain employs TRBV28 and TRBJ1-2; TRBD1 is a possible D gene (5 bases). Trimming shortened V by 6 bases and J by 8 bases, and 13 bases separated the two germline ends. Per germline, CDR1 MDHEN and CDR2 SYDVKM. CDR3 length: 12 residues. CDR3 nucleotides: TGTGCCAGCAGCTGGGTGGGGGAAGGCTACACCTTC. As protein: CASSWVGEGYTF.

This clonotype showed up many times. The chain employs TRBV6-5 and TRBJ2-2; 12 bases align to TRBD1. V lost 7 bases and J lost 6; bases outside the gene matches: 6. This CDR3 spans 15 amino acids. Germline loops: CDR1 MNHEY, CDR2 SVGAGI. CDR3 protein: CASKAGTGGPGELFF. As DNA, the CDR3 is TGTGCCAGCAAAGCCGGGACAGGGGGCCCCGGGGAGCTGTTTTTT.

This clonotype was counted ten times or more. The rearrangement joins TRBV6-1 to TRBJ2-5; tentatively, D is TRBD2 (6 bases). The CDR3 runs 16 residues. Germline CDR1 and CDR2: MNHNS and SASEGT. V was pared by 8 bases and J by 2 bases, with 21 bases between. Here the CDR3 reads CASRGPTRTKQETQYF. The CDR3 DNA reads TGTGCCAGCCGAGGGCCGACTAGAACGAAGCAAGAGACCCAGTACTTC.

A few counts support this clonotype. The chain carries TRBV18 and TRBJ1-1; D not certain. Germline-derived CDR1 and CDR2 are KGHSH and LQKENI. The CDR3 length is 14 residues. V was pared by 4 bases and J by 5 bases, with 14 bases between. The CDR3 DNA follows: TGTGCCAGCTCACGATCGCGTCAACGGACTGAAGCTTTCTTT. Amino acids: CASSRSRQRTEAFF.

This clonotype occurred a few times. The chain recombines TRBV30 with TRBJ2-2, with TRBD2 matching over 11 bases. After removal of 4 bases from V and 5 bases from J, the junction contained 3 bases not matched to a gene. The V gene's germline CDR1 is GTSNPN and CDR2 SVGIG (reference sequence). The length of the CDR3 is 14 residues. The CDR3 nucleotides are TGTGCCTGGACCCGACTAGCGGGAACCGGGGAGCTGTTTTTT. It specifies CAWTRLAGTGELFF. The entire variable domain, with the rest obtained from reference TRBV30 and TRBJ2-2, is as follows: SQTIHQWPATLVQPVGSPLSLECTVEGTSNPNLYWYRQAAGRGLQLLFYSVGIGQISSEVPQNLSASRPQDRQFILSSKKLLLSDSGFYLCAWTRLAGTGELFFGEGSRLTVL.

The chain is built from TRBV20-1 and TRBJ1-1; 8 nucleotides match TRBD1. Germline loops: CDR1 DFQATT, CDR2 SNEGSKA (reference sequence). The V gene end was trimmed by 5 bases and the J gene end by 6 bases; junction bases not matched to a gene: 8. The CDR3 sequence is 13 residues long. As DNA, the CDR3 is TGCAGTGCTTATACAGGGGGGGCCTCTGAAGCTTTCTTT. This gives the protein CSAYTGGASEAFF.

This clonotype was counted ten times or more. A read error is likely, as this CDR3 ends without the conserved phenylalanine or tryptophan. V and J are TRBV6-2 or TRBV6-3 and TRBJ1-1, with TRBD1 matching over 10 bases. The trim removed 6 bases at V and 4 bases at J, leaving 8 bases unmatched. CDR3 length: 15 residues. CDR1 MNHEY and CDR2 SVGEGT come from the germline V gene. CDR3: CASSWPGQGSTEAFL. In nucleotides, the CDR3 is TGTGCCAGCAGCTGGCCGGGACAGGGGAGCACTGAAGCTTTCCTT.

The CDR3 here is CASIPAGRRGQETQYF. CDR3 in DNA: TGTGCCAGCATCCCGGCTGGGAGGCGGGGCCAAGAGACCCAGTACTTC. This chain uses TRBV6-2 or TRBV6-3 with TRBJ2-5; tentative D call: TRBD2 (6 bases). CDR3 size: 16 residues. The germline CDR1 and CDR2 sequences are MNHEY and SVGEGT. The V gene lost 7 bases and the J gene lost 1 base, with 19 bases spanning the gap.

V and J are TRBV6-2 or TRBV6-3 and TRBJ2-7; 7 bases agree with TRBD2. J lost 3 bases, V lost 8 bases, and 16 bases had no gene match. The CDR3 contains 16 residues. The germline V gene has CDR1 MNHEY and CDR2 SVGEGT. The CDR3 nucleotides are TGTGCCAGCCGCAACCAGGCCCCACTAGCGAGCTACGAGCAGTACTTC. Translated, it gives CASRNQAPLASYEQYF.

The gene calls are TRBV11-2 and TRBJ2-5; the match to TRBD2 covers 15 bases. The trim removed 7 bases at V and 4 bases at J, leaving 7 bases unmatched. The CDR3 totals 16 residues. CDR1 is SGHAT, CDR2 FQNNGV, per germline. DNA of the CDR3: TGTGCCAGCACCGTGCAGGGACTAGCGGGAGGAGAGACCCAGTACTTC. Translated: CASTVQGLAGGETQYF.